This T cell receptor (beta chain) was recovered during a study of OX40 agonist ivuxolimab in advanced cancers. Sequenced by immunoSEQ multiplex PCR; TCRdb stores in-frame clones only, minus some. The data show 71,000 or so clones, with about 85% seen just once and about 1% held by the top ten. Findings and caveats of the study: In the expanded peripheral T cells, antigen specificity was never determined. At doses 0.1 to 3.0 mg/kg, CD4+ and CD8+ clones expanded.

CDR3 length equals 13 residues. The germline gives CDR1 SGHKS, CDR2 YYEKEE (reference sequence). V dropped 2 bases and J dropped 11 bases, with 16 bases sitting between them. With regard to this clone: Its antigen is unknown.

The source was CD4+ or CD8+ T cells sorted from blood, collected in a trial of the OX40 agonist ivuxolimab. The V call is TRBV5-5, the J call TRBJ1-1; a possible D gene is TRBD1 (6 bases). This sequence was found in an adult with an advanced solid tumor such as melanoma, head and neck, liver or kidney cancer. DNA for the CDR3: TGTGCCAGCAGCTTACAGGGAGGTTTGGGGGCTTTCTTT. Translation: CASSLQGGLGAFF.